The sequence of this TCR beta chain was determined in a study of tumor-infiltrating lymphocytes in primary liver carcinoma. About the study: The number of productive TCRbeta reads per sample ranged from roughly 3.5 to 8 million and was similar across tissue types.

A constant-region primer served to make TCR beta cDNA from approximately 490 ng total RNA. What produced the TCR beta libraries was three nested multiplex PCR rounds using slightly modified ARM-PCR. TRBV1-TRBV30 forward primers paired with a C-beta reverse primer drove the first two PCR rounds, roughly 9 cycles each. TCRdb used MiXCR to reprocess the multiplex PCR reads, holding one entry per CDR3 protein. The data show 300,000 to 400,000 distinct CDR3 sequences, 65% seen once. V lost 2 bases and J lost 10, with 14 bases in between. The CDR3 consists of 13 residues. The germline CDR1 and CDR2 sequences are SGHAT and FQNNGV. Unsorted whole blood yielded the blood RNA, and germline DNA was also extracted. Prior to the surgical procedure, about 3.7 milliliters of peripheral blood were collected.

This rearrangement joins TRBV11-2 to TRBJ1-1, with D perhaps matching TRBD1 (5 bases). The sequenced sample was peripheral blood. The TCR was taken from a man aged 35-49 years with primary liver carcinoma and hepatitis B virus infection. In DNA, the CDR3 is TGTGCCAGCAGCTTACGGGGGAACAGTGTAGCTTTCTTT. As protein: CASSLRGNSVAFF.